This T cell receptor beta chain was profiled in a study of T cell changes during pregnancy in multiple sclerosis. TCRdb's copy holds only in-frame clones and misses some; the assay was immunoSEQ multiplex PCR. The data show some 57,000 clones, 90% to 95% seen once. Sequencing was performed on CD4+ T cells from peripheral blood mononuclear cells, taken in the first trimester of pregnancy. This clonotype originated in a female donor with multiple sclerosis, enrolled in a pregnancy study.

The DNA of the CDR3 is TGTGCCAGCGAGTACTTAATCGGGGAAAAACTGTTTTTT. This translates into CASEYLIGEKLFF. The chain couples TRBV2 to TRBJ1-4; D not resolved. The V end was cut by 8 bases, the J end by 8 bases, with 15 bases between. Per germline, CDR1 SNHLY and CDR2 FYNNEI. The CDR3 has 13 residues.